The next 27 T cell receptor beta chains were all read from a single sample in a study of shared clonotypes between healthy human individuals. Profiling relied on immunoSEQ multiplex PCR, and the TCRdb table lists in-frame clones only, not all of them. The sample has 2 million to 2.5 million clones, roughly 95% seen once; the top ten hold roughly 0.13%. Sequencing was performed on naive CD4+ T cells sorted from blood. Subset indicated: CD45RA+ positively selected. The receptors were gathered from a man aged 18 to 29 in good health.

The chain uses TRBV5-5 and TRBJ1-2, with D tentatively TRBD1 (5 bases). Germline V CDR1 and CDR2: SGHKS, YYEKEE (reference sequence). The CDR3 loop spans 15 amino acids. Between the trimmed V and J ends, which lost 6 bases and 2 bases, there was a span of 17 bases. This CDR3 reads CASTPGGANNYGYTF. In DNA form, the CDR3 reads TGTGCCAGCACCCCGGGAGGGGCTAACAACTATGGCTACACCTTC.

This chain connects TRBV5-4 to TRBJ2-2, with D unresolved. This CDR3 is 13 amino acids long. The germline V and J ends were trimmed by 1 base and 5 bases, with 6 bases remaining between them. Germline assignment: CDR1 SGHNT and CDR2 YYREEE (reference sequence). The CDR3 region is CASSLPATGELFF. CDR3 sequence (DNA): TGTGCCAGCAGCTTGCCCGCGACCGGGGAGCTGTTTTTT.

V gene TRBV19 combines with J gene TRBJ2-7; the D gene is possibly TRBD2 (5 bases). The V end was cut by 4 bases, the J end by 1 base, with 11 bases between. Germline V CDR1 and CDR2: LNHDA, SQIVND (reference sequence). This CDR3 is built from 14 residues. The CDR3 here is CASSTLRGSYEQYF. As DNA, the CDR3 is TGTGCCAGTAGTACCCTCCGGGGTTCCTACGAGCAGTACTTC. Using reference TRBV19 and TRBJ2-7 for the parts outside the CDR3, the full variable domain is DGGITQSPKYLFRKEGQNVTLSCEQNLNHDAMYWYRQDPGQGLRLIYYSQIVNDFQKGDIAEGYSVSREKKESFPLTVTSAQKNPTAFYLCASSTLRGSYEQYFGPGTRLTVT.

The chain is built from TRBV4-3 and TRBJ2-7; D gene unclear. This CDR3 region has 16 residues. Trimming stripped 1 base from V and 3 bases from J, with 16 bases between. From germline, CDR1 is LGHNA and CDR2 YSLEER. The CDR3 reads CASSQVSGPLIYEQYF. CDR3 nucleotide sequence: TGCGCCAGCAGCCAAGTATCTGGGCCCCTCATCTACGAGCAGTACTTC.

The chain has TRBV6-1 and TRBJ2-2; 13 bases map to TRBD2. Germline CDR1 and CDR2: MNHNS and SASEGT. The CDR3 covers 15 residues. V trimming: 6 bases; J trimming: 7 bases; junction bases outside the gene matches: 5. The CDR3 DNA is TGTGCCAGCAGCACTAGCGGGGGGGCAATCGGGGAGCTGTTTTTT. Amino acids: CASSTSGGAIGELFF.

This chain uses TRBV18 with TRBJ2-1, with a tentative D call TRBD2 (5 bases). V dropped 8 bases and J dropped 10 bases, with 24 bases sitting between them. Germline V lookup: CDR1 KGHSH, CDR2 LQKENI. The CDR3 loop spans 15 amino acids. CDR3 bases: TGTGCCAGCATCTCTACGAGGGTGCGAGGCCACGAGCAGTTCTTC. Its translation: CASISTRVRGHEQFF.

The genes are TRBV5-4 and TRBJ2-7; 12 positions agree with TRBD2. Per the germline V gene, CDR1 is SGHNT and CDR2 is YYREEE (reference sequence). The CDR3 extends over 15 amino acids. V trimming: 4 bases; J trimming: 3 bases; junction bases outside the gene matches: 5. CDR3 sequence reads: CASSQGLAGIYEQYF. The DNA of the CDR3 is TGTGCCAGCAGCCAGGGACTAGCGGGCATCTACGAGCAGTACTTC. Full variable domain (outside the CDR3, taken from reference TRBV5-4 and TRBJ2-7): ETGVTQSPTHLIKTRGQQVTLRCSSQSGHNTVSWYQQALGQGPQFIFQYYREEENGRGNFPPRFSGLQFPNYSSELNVNALELDDSALYLCASSQGLAGIYEQYFGPGTRLTVT.

The chain joins TRBV27 to TRBJ1-2, with a possible D match to TRBD1 (5 bases). V lost 4 bases and J lost 2, with 8 bases in between. CDR3 length: 13 amino acids. Germline CDR1 reads MNHEY; CDR2 reads SMNVEV (reference sequence). The CDR3 sequence: CASSYRYNYGYTF. Here the CDR3 DNA reads TGTGCCAGCAGTTACAGGTACAACTATGGCTACACCTTC.

The chain recombines TRBV19 with TRBJ1-2; D unresolved. CDR1 and CDR2 (germline): LNHDA, SQIVND (reference sequence). V lost 1 base and J 7 bases, leaving 10 bases between the germline ends. This CDR3 is built from 13 residues. In DNA form, the CDR3 reads TGTGCCAGTAGTATAGCGGTTGATGCTGGCTACACCTTC. It specifies CASSIAVDAGYTF. Full variable domain (remainder filled in from reference TRBV19 and TRBJ1-2): DGGITQSPKYLFRKEGQNVTLSCEQNLNHDAMYWYRQDPGQGLRLIYYSQIVNDFQKGDIAEGYSVSREKKESFPLTVTSAQKNPTAFYLCASSIAVDAGYTFGSGTRLTVV.

The chain links TRBV6-6 to TRBJ1-5; no clear D. The CDR3 consists of 13 residues. In germline, CDR1 is MNHNY, CDR2 SVGAGI (reference sequence). Trimming cost V 7 bases and J 5 bases, with 12 bases left between them. The CDR3 reads CASKFSKDQPQHF. In nucleotides, the CDR3 is TGTGCCAGCAAATTCAGTAAGGATCAGCCCCAGCATTTT.

This clone was counted a single time. The rearrangement links TRBV6-5 to TRBJ2-5; 9 positions match TRBD1. The length of the CDR3 is 16 residues. Germline CDR1 MNHEY, CDR2 SVGAGI. Unmatched junction bases numbered 4, after V lost 1 base and J lost 1 base. CDR3 nucleotide sequence: TGTGCCAGCAGTTACTTGACAGGGGGGGCCCAAGAGACCCAGTACTTC. The encoded protein is CASSYLTGGAQETQYF.

The rearrangement uses TRBV28 and TRBJ2-7, with 11 bases fitting TRBD1. The V segment lost 6 bases and the J segment 6 bases; nucleotides outside the gene matches: 7. Germline V gene data show CDR1 as MDHEN and CDR2 as SYDVKM. The CDR3 contains 14 residues. CDR3 in DNA: TGTGCCAGCAGCTCCGGGACAGGGGGTTTCGAGCAGTACTTC. This sequence encodes CASSSGTGGFEQYF.

The rearrangement uses TRBV20-1 and TRBJ2-1, with D tentatively TRBD2 (6 bases). Trimming pared 5 bases from V and 7 bases from J, leaving 9 bases between. CDR3 length: 11 amino acids. The germline V gene encodes CDR1 DFQATT and CDR2 SNEGSKA (reference sequence). The CDR3 region has the DNA TGCAGTGCTGAAGGGAGGAATGAGCAGTTCTTC. It codes for CSAEGRNEQFF.

The chain uses TRBV2 and TRBJ1-1, with TRBD1 identical over 8 bases. J lost 4 bases, V lost 1 base, and 5 bases had no gene match. CDR3 size: 15 residues. CDR1 SNHLY and CDR2 FYNNEI come from the germline V gene. The CDR3 reads CASSEEGQALTEAFF. The CDR3 coding sequence is TGTGCCAGCAGTGAAGAGGGACAGGCACTCACTGAAGCTTTCTTT.

The chain is built from TRBV6-5 and TRBJ2-2; 9 nucleotides align to TRBD1. V shed 8 bases, J shed 4 bases, and the junction held 5 bases outside the gene matches. CDR1 is MNHEY and CDR2 is SVGAGI in the germline V gene. The length of the CDR3 is 14 residues. The CDR3 sequence: CASWDREGTGELFF. The CDR3 coding sequence is TGTGCCAGCTGGGACAGGGAAGGCACCGGGGAGCTGTTTTTT.

This clone was seen just once. The chain employs TRBV11-2 and TRBJ2-7; D may be TRBD2 (6 bases). Germline V CDR1 and CDR2: SGHAT, FQNNGV. V was clipped by 7 bases and J by 1 base, with 17 bases between them. The CDR3 is made up of 15 amino acids. The CDR3 region is CASTVMGGASYEQYF. CDR3 nucleotide sequence: TGTGCCAGCACCGTTATGGGGGGTGCTTCCTACGAGCAGTACTTC.

Note on this clone: Other DNA sequences of this sample code for an identical CDR3. This rearrangement joins TRBV7-9 to TRBJ1-6, with D unclear. CDR3 length: 12 residues. V was trimmed by 1 base and J by 9 bases, leaving 4 bases between them. Germline V gene lookup returns CDR1 SEHNR and CDR2 FQNEAQ (reference sequence). Here the CDR3 DNA reads TGTGCCAGCAGCTTAGAAAGTTCACCCCTCCACTTT. Translated: CASSLESSPLHF.

The chain carries TRBV7-9 and TRBJ2-5; 8 bases line up with TRBD2. The CDR3 is made up of 13 amino acids. Germline V gene lookup returns CDR1 SEHNR and CDR2 FQNEAQ (reference sequence). Trimming at V came to 5 bases and at J to 3 bases, leaving 2 bases not matched to a gene. The CDR3 reads CASSGGGKETQYF. The CDR3 coding sequence is TGTGCCAGCAGCGGCGGGGGGAAAGAGACCCAGTACTTC.

The chain links TRBV2 to TRBJ2-6; weak D call: TRBD2 (6 bases). This CDR3 is 16 amino acids long. V was shortened by 4 bases and J by 4 bases, with 14 bases between the two germline ends. Germline V gives CDR1 SNHLY, CDR2 FYNNEI. The chain's CDR3 is CASSAASGRGANVLTF. The CDR3 nucleotides are TGTGCCAGCAGTGCGGCTTCCGGGAGAGGGGCCAACGTCCTGACTTTC.

This clone was observed once. The chain couples TRBV11-2 to TRBJ1-5; D is unresolved. CDR1 and CDR2 (germline): SGHAT, FQNNGV. The V end was cut by 3 bases, the J end by 2 bases, with 11 bases between. This CDR3 is 15 amino acids long. CDR3 loop: CASSLDEGGNQPQHF. In DNA, the CDR3 is TGTGCCAGCAGCTTGGATGAGGGCGGCAATCAGCCCCAGCATTTT.

This clone was detected once. The same CDR3 arises from other DNA sequences in this sample as well. The V and J genes are TRBV2 and TRBJ2-5; a possible D gene is TRBD2 (7 bases). V lost 4 bases and J 5 bases, leaving 11 bases between the germline ends. Germline V gene data show CDR1 as SNHLY and CDR2 as FYNNEI. This CDR3 has 13 residues. As DNA, the CDR3 is TGTGCCAGCAGTGTAGGGGGGGCGGAGACCCAGTACTTC. It encodes CASSVGGAETQYF.

V usage is TRBV2 and J usage is TRBJ2-2; D is ambiguous. The germline V and J ends were trimmed by 4 bases and 3 bases, with 6 bases remaining between them. The germline V gene encodes CDR1 SNHLY and CDR2 FYNNEI. CDR3 length: 13 amino acids. The CDR3 region has the DNA TGTGCCAGCAGTGCTGGAGACACCGGGGAGCTGTTTTTT. Its protein is CASSAGDTGELFF. The full variable domain, completed using reference TRBV2 and TRBJ2-2, is EPEVTQTPSHQVTQMGQEVILRCVPISNHLYFYWYRQILGQKVEFLVSFYNNEISEKSEIFDDQFSVERPDGSNFTLKIRSTKLEDSAMYFCASSAGDTGELFFGEGSRLTVL.

This chain links TRBV15 with TRBJ2-3; TRBD2 might be the D (6 bases). The CDR3 contains 16 residues. Trimming stripped 4 bases from V and 3 bases from J, with 17 bases between. Germline lookup yields CDR1 LNHNV and CDR2 YYDKDF (reference sequence). CDR3: CATSTAGVLRTDTQYF. In DNA, the CDR3 is TGTGCCACCAGCACAGCGGGTGTACTCCGGACAGATACGCAGTATTTT.

V is TRBV5-4 and J is TRBJ2-7, with D possibly TRBD1 on 5 matching bases. Germline loops: CDR1 SGHNT, CDR2 YYREEE (reference sequence). V was clipped by 4 bases and J by 0 bases, with 14 bases between them. The CDR3 contains 15 residues. CDR3 nucleotide sequence: TGTGCCAGCAGCATTAGGGGCGTGAGCTCCTACGAGCAGTACTTC. Its protein is CASSIRGVSSYEQYF.

V is TRBV25-1 and J is TRBJ2-7, with TRBD2 as a possible D gene (6 bases). CDR3 length: 13 amino acids. V shed 6 bases and J shed 9 bases, with 18 bases lying between them. Germline V gives CDR1 MGHDK, CDR2 SYGVNS. As DNA, the CDR3 is TGTGCCAGCAGCCCTATGGGAGGCCTGTGGCAGTACTTC. Its translation: CASSPMGGLWQYF.

V gene TRBV5-4 combines with J gene TRBJ2-7, with D perhaps TRBD2 (6 bases). The V gene lost 3 bases and the J gene lost 6 bases, with 16 bases spanning the gap. The CDR3 extends over 14 amino acids. Germline V gene data show CDR1 as SGHNT and CDR2 as YYREEE (reference sequence). CDR3 sequence reads: CASSSFGAGREQYF. The CDR3 bases are TGTGCCAGCAGCTCCTTCGGGGCGGGGCGCGAGCAGTACTTC. The full variable domain, in which reference TRBV5-4 and TRBJ2-7 provide the parts outside the CDR3, is ETGVTQSPTHLIKTRGQQVTLRCSSQSGHNTVSWYQQALGQGPQFIFQYYREEENGRGNFPPRFSGLQFPNYSSELNVNALELDDSALYLCASSSFGAGREQYFGPGTRLTVT.

This chain links TRBV10-1 with TRBJ2-2; 9 bases map to TRBD2. The CDR3 totals 15 residues. The germline V gene encodes CDR1 WNHNN and CDR2 SYGVQD (reference sequence). The V gene end was trimmed by 6 bases and the J gene end by 2 bases; junction bases not matched to a gene: 4. CDR3 bases: TGCGCCAGCAGCCCTAGCGGGATAAACACCGGGGAGCTGTTTTTT. Translating it yields CASSPSGINTGELFF.